This TCR beta chain was profiled in a study of cytomegalovirus exposure and HLA in healthy donors. Study summary: A prior study identified just under 120 million unique TCR beta sequences from 190 million or so T cells. Study-wide findings and caveats: Differences between HLA loci emerged in a later analysis of TCR association rates, with DRB1 most and HLA-C fewest.

PCR was performed using 60 Vbeta and 13 Jbeta primers. This table comes from immunoSEQ multiplex PCR, and its TCRdb copy is limited to in-frame clones, with some not included. The data show hundreds of thousands of clones, around 80% seen once. Remarks on this clone: As yet, its antigen is unknown.

This CDR3 is built from 17 residues. Trimming took 0 bases from V and 3 from J, leaving 15 bases between them. Germline V lookup: CDR1 SGHDN, CDR2 FVKESK. Sequencing used PBMCs. This chain uses TRBV14 with TRBJ2-1, with D possibly being TRBD2 (5 bases). This clonotype was obtained from a man aged 18 to 30 in good health and CMV-seronegative. The CDR3 bases are TGTGCCAGCAGCCAAGACCGGCTACGACTAATCTACAATGAGCAGTTCTTC. It codes for CASSQDRLRLIYNEQFF.